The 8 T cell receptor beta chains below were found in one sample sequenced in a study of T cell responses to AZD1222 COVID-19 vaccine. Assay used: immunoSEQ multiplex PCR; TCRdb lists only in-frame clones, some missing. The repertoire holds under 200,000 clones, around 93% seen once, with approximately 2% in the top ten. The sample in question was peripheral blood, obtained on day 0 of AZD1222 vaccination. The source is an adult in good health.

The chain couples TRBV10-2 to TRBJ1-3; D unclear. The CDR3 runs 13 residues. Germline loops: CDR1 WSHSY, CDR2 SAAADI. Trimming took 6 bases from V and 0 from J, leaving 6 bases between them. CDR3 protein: CASRGFSGNTIYF. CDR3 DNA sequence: TGCGCCAGCAGGGGATTCTCTGGAAACACCATATATTTT.

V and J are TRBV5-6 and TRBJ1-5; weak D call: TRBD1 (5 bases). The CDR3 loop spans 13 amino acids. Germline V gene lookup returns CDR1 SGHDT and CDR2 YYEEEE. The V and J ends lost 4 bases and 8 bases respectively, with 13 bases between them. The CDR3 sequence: CASSPGPVEPQHF. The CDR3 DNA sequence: TGTGCCAGCAGCCCAGGGCCTGTCGAGCCCCAGCATTTT.

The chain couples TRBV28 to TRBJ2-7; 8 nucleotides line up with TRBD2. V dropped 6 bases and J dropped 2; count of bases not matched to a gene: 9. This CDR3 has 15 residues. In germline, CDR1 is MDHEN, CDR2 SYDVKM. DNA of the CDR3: TGTGCCAGCAGCCCGCCGGGACTAGAAACCTACGAGCAGTACTTC. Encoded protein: CASSPPGLETYEQYF.

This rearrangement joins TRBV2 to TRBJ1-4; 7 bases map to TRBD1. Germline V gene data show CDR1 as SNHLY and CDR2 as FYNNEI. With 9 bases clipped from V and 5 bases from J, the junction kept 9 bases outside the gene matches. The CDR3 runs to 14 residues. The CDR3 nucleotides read TGTGCCAGAAAGTCCCCGGGACAGAATGAAAAACTGTTTTTT. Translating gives CARKSPGQNEKLFF.

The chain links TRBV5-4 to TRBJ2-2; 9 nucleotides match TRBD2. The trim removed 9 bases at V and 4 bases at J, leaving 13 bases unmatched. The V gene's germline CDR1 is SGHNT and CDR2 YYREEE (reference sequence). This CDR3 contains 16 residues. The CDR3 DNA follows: TGTGCCACCTTCCTTAGCGGGAGTCGGAGCACCGGGGAGCTGTTTTTT. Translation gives CATFLSGSRSTGELFF.

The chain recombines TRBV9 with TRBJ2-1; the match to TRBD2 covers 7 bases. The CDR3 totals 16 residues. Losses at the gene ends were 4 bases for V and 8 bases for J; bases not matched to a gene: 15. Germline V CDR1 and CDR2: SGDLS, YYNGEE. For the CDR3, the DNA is TGTGCCAGCAGCCCTACCAGACTAGTAACTAGCGATGAGCAGTTCTTC. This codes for CASSPTRLVTSDEQFF.

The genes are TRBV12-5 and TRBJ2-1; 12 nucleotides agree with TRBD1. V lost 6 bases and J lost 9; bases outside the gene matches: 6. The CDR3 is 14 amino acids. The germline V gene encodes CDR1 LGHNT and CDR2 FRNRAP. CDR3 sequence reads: CASGEGQGAGEQFF. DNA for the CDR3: TGTGCTAGTGGGGAGGGACAGGGGGCAGGTGAGCAGTTCTTC.

CDR3 region: CASRSPTGAADTQYF. CDR3 DNA: TGTGCCAGCAGATCCCCGACGGGGGCGGCAGATACGCAGTATTTT. This chain uses TRBV28 with TRBJ2-3; D may match TRBD1 or TRBD2 (6 bases each). Deletions cut 6 bases from V and 4 bases from J, with 17 bases between. Germline V lookup: CDR1 MDHEN, CDR2 SYDVKM. CDR3 length: 15 residues. The entire variable domain, with the rest obtained from reference TRBV28 and TRBJ2-3, is as follows: DVKVTQSSRYLVKRTGEKVFLECVQDMDHENMFWYRQDPGLGLRLIYFSYDVKMKEKGDIPEGYSVSREKKERFSLILESASTNQTSMYLCASRSPTGAADTQYFGPGTRLTVL.